One and the same sample provided the 16 T cell receptor beta chains below, sequenced in a study of shared clonotypes between healthy human individuals. The assay was immunoSEQ multiplex PCR, and TCRdb's table has in-frame clones only and misses some. The sample contains around 440,000 clones, around 77% of which appear only once. Sequences were obtained from PBMCs. These receptors all come from a woman between 40 and 50 years old in good health. Some clones in this sample may be carry-over from other donors' samples.

The CDR3 sequence is CASSRTTDTQYF. The CDR3 DNA sequence: TGCGCCAGCAGCCGGACCACAGATACGCAGTATTTT. The rearrangement links TRBV5-1 to TRBJ2-3; D is uncertain. The CDR3 is made up of 12 amino acids. CDR1 is SGHRS, CDR2 YFSETQ, per germline. The V gene lost 4 bases and the J gene lost 2 bases, with 5 bases spanning the gap.

This clone has more than one count but fewer than ten. The chain joins TRBV14 to TRBJ2-1, with D unresolved. The CDR3 loop spans 13 amino acids. CDR1 is SGHDN and CDR2 is FVKESK in the germline V gene. Trimming took off 4 bases at V and 5 bases at J, with 9 bases between the two ends. The CDR3, as DNA: TGTGCCAGCAGCCGGACGATAAACAATGAGCAGTTCTTC. Translation: CASSRTINNEQFF.

Note on this clone: A read error may be the cause here, since a much bigger clone is one base away. This sequence joins TRBV4-1 and TRBJ2-7; possible D gene TRBD2, 6 bases. The CDR3 is 18 amino acids. V lost 0 bases and J lost 5, with 23 bases in between. Germline assignment: CDR1 MGHRA and CDR2 YSYEKL. CDR3 region: CASSQDSTRAGRTDEQYF. The CDR3 nucleotides are TGCGCCAGCAGCCAAGACTCAACCAGGGCAGGGAGGACCGACGAGCAGTACTTC.

This clone was picked up one time. This chain uses TRBV28 with TRBJ2-7, with D possibly being TRBD2 (5 bases). Germline V gene data show CDR1 as MDHEN and CDR2 as SYDVKM. Trimming pared 5 bases from V and 5 bases from J, leaving 13 bases between. This CDR3 has 13 residues. The CDR3 sequence: CASSPSGYDEQYF. For the CDR3, the DNA is TGTGCCAGCAGTCCCTCGGGGTATGACGAGCAGTACTTC.

This clone was picked up a small number of times. The CDR3 DNA follows: TGTGCCAGCAATCTAGCGGGAGAGGCCGGGGAGCTGTTTTTT. This codes for CASNLAGEAGELFF. V and J are TRBV2 and TRBJ2-2; 10 positions match TRBD2. CDR3 length equals 14 residues. V was clipped by 7 bases and J by 6 bases; unmatched bases: 5. Germline-derived CDR1 and CDR2 are SNHLY and FYNNEI.

This clone was observed at least ten times. Within the sample, other DNA sequences also encode this same CDR3. The chain is built from TRBV11-2 and TRBJ2-3; a possible D gene is TRBD2 (5 bases). The CDR3 runs 15 residues. Between the trimmed V and J ends, which lost 4 bases and 2 bases, there was a span of 13 bases. The V gene's germline CDR1 is SGHAT and CDR2 FQNNGV. CDR3 in amino acids: CASSSPPGNTDTQYF. CDR3 sequence (DNA): TGTGCCAGCAGCTCTCCCCCGGGGAACACAGATACGCAGTATTTT.

This clone was picked up a small number of times. J is TRBJ1-3 and V is TRBV6-6; D is possibly TRBD1 (5 bases). In germline, CDR1 is MNHNY, CDR2 SVGAGI (reference sequence). The CDR3 sequence is 14 residues long. V lost 7 bases and J lost 0, with 10 bases in between. CDR3 in amino acids: CASNPGSSGNTIYF. In nucleotides, the CDR3 is TGTGCCAGCAACCCAGGGAGCTCTGGAAACACCATATATTTT.

This clone was seen ten or more times. Other DNA sequences within the sample encode an identical CDR3. This sequence joins TRBV30 and TRBJ1-2; TRBD1 is a possible D gene (5 bases). Germline V CDR1 and CDR2: GTSNPN, SVGIG (reference sequence). The CDR3 extends over 12 amino acids. The V end was cut by 1 base, the J end by 2 bases, with 5 bases between. The CDR3 DNA reads as TGTGCCTGGAGTGGGGGGAACTATGGCTACACCTTC. Amino acid sequence: CAWSGGNYGYTF.

The chain uses TRBV6-1 and TRBJ2-5; 12 bases are a match to TRBD2. Germline V CDR1 and CDR2: MNHNS, SASEGT. The CDR3 is made up of 20 amino acids. Unmatched junction bases numbered 15, after V lost 0 bases and J lost 4 bases. The DNA for the CDR3 is TGTGCCAGCAGTGAAGCACGGTGGGCTAGCGGGAGGGGTGGAGGAGAGACCCAGTACTTC. Its protein is CASSEARWASGRGGGETQYF.

The J gene is TRBJ1-5, the V gene TRBV28, with 11 bases fitting TRBD1. The CDR3 has 15 residues. Losses at the gene ends were 4 bases for V and 4 bases for J; bases not matched to a gene: 3. CDR1 is MDHEN and CDR2 is SYDVKM in the germline V gene. The CDR3 sequence is CASSSGTGGNQPQHF. The CDR3 DNA is TGTGCCAGCAGTTCCGGGACAGGGGGTAATCAGCCCCAGCATTTT.

In this sample, this clone turned up many times. V and J are TRBV25-1 and TRBJ2-7, with D possibly being TRBD2 (6 bases). The CDR3 is made up of 17 amino acids. V lost 1 base to trimming and J lost 4 bases, with 20 bases between them. Per the germline V gene, CDR1 is MGHDK and CDR2 is SYGVNS. This CDR3 is CASSEFRRDLGLYEQYF. The CDR3 DNA follows: TGTGCCAGCAGTGAATTTCGGCGGGACCTCGGGCTTTACGAGCAGTACTTC.

This clone was observed a handful of times. The chain recombines TRBV5-6 with TRBJ1-2; possibly TRBD1 for D (5 bases). The CDR3 runs to 12 residues. Germline V gene sequence: CDR1 SGHDT, CDR2 YYEEEE. Trimming pared 4 bases from V and 6 bases from J, leaving 10 bases between. The CDR3 DNA reads TGTGCCAGCAGCCGGGGGTTTGATGGCTACACCTTC. This sequence encodes CASSRGFDGYTF.

As regards this clone: At the DNA level, this CDR3 is encoded by other sequences in the same sample as well. The chain couples TRBV5-1 to TRBJ2-1, with 8 nucleotides matching TRBD2. The CDR3 is 15 amino acids. Germline V CDR1 and CDR2: SGHRS, YFSETQ. J lost 0 bases, V lost 4 bases, and 3 bases had no gene match. In DNA form, the CDR3 reads TGCGCCAGCAGCCCCAGCGGGAGCTCCTACAATGAGCAGTTCTTC. Its translation is CASSPSGSSYNEQFF. The variable domain in full, with the rest retrieved from reference TRBV5-1 and TRBJ2-1, is KAGVTQTPRYLIKTRGQQVTLSCSPISGHRSVSWYQQTPGQGLQFLFEYFSETQRNKGNFPGRFSGRQFSNSRSEMNVSTLELGDSALYLCASSPSGSSYNEQFFGPGTRLTVL.

The chain employs TRBV6-1 and TRBJ1-4, with D uncertain. Germline loops: CDR1 MNHNS, CDR2 SASEGT. Trimming shortened V by 2 bases and J by 4 bases, and 11 bases separated the two germline ends. CDR3 length: 15 amino acids. The CDR3 spells CASSELAGGNEKLFF. The CDR3 DNA reads as TGTGCCAGCAGTGAATTGGCAGGTGGTAATGAAAAACTGTTTTTT.

The chain combines TRBV5-8 with TRBJ2-6; D unclear. Trimming shortened V by 4 bases and J by 0 bases, and 8 bases separated the two germline ends. There are 15 residues in the CDR3. Germline assignment: CDR1 SGHTS and CDR2 YDEGEE. CDR3: CASSPGYSGANVLTF. CDR3 in DNA: TGTGCCAGCAGCCCCGGGTACTCTGGGGCCAACGTCCTGACTTTC.

The chain is built from TRBV5-1 and TRBJ2-3, with D uncertain. V lost 4 bases to trimming and J lost 0 bases, with 12 bases between them. Per germline, CDR1 SGHRS and CDR2 YFSETQ. This CDR3 spans 15 amino acids. The CDR3 DNA reads as TGCGCCAGCAGCCCGGGCCACGGGAGCACAGATACGCAGTATTTT. Its protein is CASSPGHGSTDTQYF.